This T cell receptor (beta chain) emerged from a study of OX40 agonist ivuxolimab in advanced cancers. Study information: Under the entry rules, prior anti-PD-1, anti-PD-L1 or anti-CTLA-4 therapy was allowed, and 35% to 40% had some.

The data were produced by immunoSEQ multiplex PCR, yet TCRdb's version contains in-frame clones alone and is incomplete. The sample records tens of thousands of clones, 84% being singletons. This clone was recorded only once. The CDR3 is 15 amino acids. J lost 0 bases, V lost 5 bases, and 6 bases had no gene match. Per germline, CDR1 MDHEN and CDR2 SYDVKM. This receptor was obtained from an adult with an advanced solid tumor such as melanoma, head and neck, liver or kidney cancer. The chain recombines TRBV28 with TRBJ1-1; 7 nucleotides line up with TRBD1. Source: CD4+ or CD8+ T cells sorted from blood, taken in a trial of the OX40 agonist ivuxolimab. This CDR3 is CASSLGQHMNTEAFF. CDR3 bases: TGTGCCAGCAGTCTGGGACAGCACATGAACACTGAAGCTTTCTTT.